The T cell receptor beta chain under discussion was sequenced for a study of breast tumors, draining lymph nodes, adjacent tissues. Study results and limitations: Compared with lymph nodes, tumors were less diverse; compared with nontumor tissue, more. Tumor T cell lymph node origin was a supported hypothesis, not proven.

As to this clonotype: The target antigen is unknown. An end of the junction differs from the germline gene, which may be a read error.

The CDR3 loop spans 14 amino acids. CDR1 and CDR2 (germline): SNHLY, FYNNEI. Breast cancer patients provided tissue from their axillary draining lymph nodes. TCRdb redid the calling of the multiplex PCR reads with MiXCR, one entry per CDR3 protein. The sample yields about 89,000 distinct CDR3 sequences, over 25% seen once. The rearrangement joins TRBV2 to TRBJ1-2; 9 positions match TRBD1. This clonotype originated in a female donor with breast cancer. Some clones in this sample may be carry-over from other donors' samples. The specimen was axillary lymph node tissue. The CDR3 spells CASSGQGTNYGHTF. DNA for the CDR3: TGTGCCAGCTCGGGACAGGGCACTAACTATGGCCACACCTTC.